A selection of T cell receptor beta chains follows, all from one sample in a study of molecular identifiers for immune sequencing clone quantification. TCRdb reprocessed the PCR reads with MiXCR, giving one entry per CDR3 protein. This table has 8,000 to 11,000 distinct CDR3 sequences, about 18% appearing once. The sequencing input was naive CD8+ T cells from blood, with Jurkat cell RNA spiked in. The receptors come from a human donor in good health. Some libraries in this study had Jurkat cell RNA spiked in. CDR3s include the opening cysteine and the closing phenylalanine or tryptophan. A D gene is named only where the DNA matches it firmly. Clone size is given for some rows only: seen once, a few or many times, or a class if the clone is expanded.

j_call | clone_size | d_call | v_call | cdr3_nt | cdr3_aa
TRBJ2-3 | . | . | TRBV2 | TGTGCCAGCAGTATCTCTAGAGATACGCAGTATTTT | CASSISRDTQYF
TRBJ1-1 | many | . | TRBV27 | TGTGCCAGCAGTTCCCCCGGTAACGTAGCTTTCTTT | CASSSPGNVAFF
TRBJ2-7 | . | TRBD2 | TRBV20-1 | TGCAGTGCTAGACCATACCGGGGGGGGCAGGGGCCACGCAGATCCTCCTACGAGCAGTACTTC | CSARPYRGGQGPRRSSYEQYF
TRBJ1-2 | few | TRBD1 | TRBV27 | TGTGCCAGCAGTGGGGGACAGGGGGCTAGTGGCTACACCTTC | CASSGGQGASGYTF
TRBJ2-4 | few | . | TRBV20-1 | TGCAGTGCCAGAAGGGGGGAGGAGGTGGACATTCAGTACTTC | CSARRGEEVDIQYF
TRBJ2-1 | medium-sized | TRBD2 | TRBV25-1 | TGTGCCAGCAGTGATACCGGACTAGCGGGAGTTAACCTTGGAAAGCAGTTCTTC | CASSDTGLAGVNLGKQFF
TRBJ2-5 | many | TRBD1 | TRBV27 | TGTGCCAGCAGTTTAATGGGACAGAGGCAAGAGACCCAGTACTTC | CASSLMGQRQETQYF
TRBJ2-7 | few | . | TRBV7-9 | TGTGCCAGCAGACGGAATACCTACGAGCAGTACTTC | CASRRNTYEQYF
TRBJ2-5 | . | . | TRBV3-1 | TGTGCCAGCAGCCATCACGCGGAAAGAGAGACCCAGTACTTC | CASSHHAERETQYF
TRBJ2-6 | many | . | TRBV7-9 | TGTGCCAGCAGCCCCGTACAACTCACCTCTGGGGCCAACGTCCTGACTTTC | CASSPVQLTSGANVLTF
TRBJ2-2 | medium-sized | . | TRBV5-6 | TGTGCCAGCAGCTTGGCCCAAGGGGCAGGGCTCACCGGGGAGCTGTTTTTT | CASSLAQGAGLTGELFF
TRBJ2-1 | many | . | TRBV6-5 | TGTGCCAGCAGGGGGTCATGGGATGAGCAGTTCTTC | CASRGSWDEQFF
TRBJ1-4 | medium-sized | . | TRBV20-1 | TGCAGTGCCTCCTCGAGGGATTATAATGAAAAACTGTTTTTT | CSASSRDYNEKLFF